This TCR beta chain was profiled in a study of post-analysis software for immune sequencing data. Across the study: Secondary progressive, relapsing-remitting and progressive-relapsing multiple sclerosis were among the included disease courses.

CDR1 SGHVS and CDR2 FQNEAQ come from the germline V gene. The CDR3 sequence is 13 residues long. Prepared libraries of TCR beta cDNA carried unique molecular identifiers. T cells, roughly 0.85 to 10 million of them, yielded some 540,000 cDNA molecules. From the PCR reads, TCRdb called clonotypes with MiXCR, one entry per CDR3 protein. The table lists around 500,000 distinct CDR3 sequences, under 40% of them singletons. Broader study findings: Among 5 or 6 TRBV segments more frequent in patients than controls were TRBV5-6, TRBV5-1 and TRBV20-1. When the samples were clustered directly with F measure, those that had been prepared in the same batch showed strong co-clustering. Significantly decreased normalized Chao1 diversity was recorded for multiple sclerosis patients relative to controls.

In regard to this clonotype: Its cognate antigen is unknown. One junction end does not reproduce the germline sequence, and a read error may be involved.

The sequenced sample consisted of blood. This TCR was sampled from a girl under 18 with multiple sclerosis. This chain joins TRBV7-8 and TRBJ1-2; D unclear. CDR3 sequence (DNA): TGTGCCATCAGCCGGAAAGCTAACTATGGCCACACCTTC. This encodes CAISRKANYGHTF.